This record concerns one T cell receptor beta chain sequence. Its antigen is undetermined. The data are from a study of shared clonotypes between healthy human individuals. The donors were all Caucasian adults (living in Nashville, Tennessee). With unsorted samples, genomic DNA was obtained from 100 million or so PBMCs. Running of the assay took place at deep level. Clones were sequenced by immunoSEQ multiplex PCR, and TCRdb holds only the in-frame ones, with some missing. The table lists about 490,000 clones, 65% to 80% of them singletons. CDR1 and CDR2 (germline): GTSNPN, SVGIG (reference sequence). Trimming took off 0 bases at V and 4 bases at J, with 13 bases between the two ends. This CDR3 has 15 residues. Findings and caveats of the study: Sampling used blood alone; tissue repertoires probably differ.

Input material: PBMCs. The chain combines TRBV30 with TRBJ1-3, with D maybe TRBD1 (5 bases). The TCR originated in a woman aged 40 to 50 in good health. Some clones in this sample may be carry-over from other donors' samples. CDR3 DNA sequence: TGTGCCTGGAGTGTACGAGGGGATATAGGAAACACCATATATTTT. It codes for CAWSVRGDIGNTIYF. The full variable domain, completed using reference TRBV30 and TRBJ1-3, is SQTIHQWPATLVQPVGSPLSLECTVEGTSNPNLYWYRQAAGRGLQLLFYSVGIGQISSEVPQNLSASRPQDRQFILSSKKLLLSDSGFYLCAWSVRGDIGNTIYFGEGSWLTVV.